These T cell receptor beta chains were read from a single sample in a study of T cells in Graves' hyperthyroidism and ophthalmopathy. TCRdb called the multiplex PCR reads again in MiXCR, with one record for every CDR3 protein. The table lists 300,000 to 450,000 distinct CDR3 sequences, roughly 14% of them singletons. The sequencing sample was made of blood. These receptors originate from a woman aged 18-29 years with Graves' hyperthyroidism that later progressed to Graves' ophthalmopathy. The CDR3 runs from the conserved cysteine through the conserved F or W.

>TRBV5-6|13|TRBJ2-2
CASHSGRAGELFF
>TRBV28|12|TRBJ1-1
CASSKGPRGAFF
>TRBV6-5|15|TRBJ2-1
CASSYPGTGGAGQFF
>TRBV6-2/TRBV6-3|18|TRBJ2-7
CASKYNPRAAGRLDEQYF
>TRBV28|14|TRBJ1-1
CASSWGQGKTEAFF
>TRBV11-2|18|TRBJ2-5
CASSLAISTGGGWETQYF
>TRBV28|15|TRBJ2-1
CASSLSGILYNEQFF
>TRBV6-4|15|TRBJ2-3
CASSETSESTDTQYF
>TRBV7-8|15|TRBJ2-7
CASSQAGTRTDEQYF
>TRBV7-2|15|TRBJ2-1
CASSLGWGSYNKQFF
>TRBV20-1|14|TRBJ2-2
CSADTGTGTGELFF
>TRBV3-1|15|TRBJ2-7
CASSQGSRTIYEQYF
>TRBV3-1|16|TRBJ2-3
CASSQELGAITDTQYF
>TRBV6-2/TRBV6-3|16|TRBJ1-1
CASSYPLRGRYTEAFF
>TRBV11-2|17|TRBJ2-5
CASSMNAGAARGRTQYF
>TRBV20-1|13|TRBJ1-6
CSSTGANNSPLHF
>TRBV5-1|15|TRBJ1-6
CASSQDSGTNSPLHF
>TRBV2|16|TRBJ2-5
CASSELGGGSQETQYF
>TRBV20-1|19|TRBJ2-7
CSAIPGTSGYILTSYEQYF
>TRBV3-1|15|TRBJ2-2
CASSLSSGLTGELFF
>TRBV20-1|14|TRBJ2-7
CSARDGELTPELYF
>TRBV28|18|TRBJ1-5
CASRQRGYGTGWGQPQHF
>TRBV2|12|TRBJ2-5
CASTGEQETQYF
>TRBV7-2|14|TRBJ1-5
CAWSADNLNQPQHF
>TRBV4-1|13|TRBJ2-5
CASSRPGRETQYF
>TRBV24-1|17|TRBJ2-2
CATSGQGARMDTGELFF
>TRBV11-2|16|TRBJ2-1
CASSLDTWEGRNEQFF
>TRBV25-1|17|TRBJ2-7
CASSGGLAGSSPYEQYF
>TRBV2|15|TRBJ1-2
CASSDQGAAIYGYTF
>TRBV30|14|TRBJ2-2
CAWSGGPNTGELFF
>TRBV29-1|13|TRBJ2-3
CSVEGVMVDTQYF
>TRBV7-9|15|TRBJ2-7
CASSFPRTRDDEQYF
>TRBV11-2|16|TRBJ2-7
CASSFQGGREAYEQYF
>TRBV10-2|14|TRBJ2-1
CASTRTTRSDEQFF
>TRBV2|15|TRBJ2-2
CASNNQRANTGELFF
>TRBV28|16|TRBJ2-5
CASKKTSRQTGETQYF
>TRBV20-1|15|TRBJ2-3
CSARGRTGRTDTQYF
>TRBV4-3|14|TRBJ2-1
CASSSSGLYNEQFF
>TRBV7-9|12|TRBJ2-7
CASSSTLNEQYF
>TRBV5-1|14|TRBJ1-4
CASSFGATNEKLFF
>TRBV11-2|18|TRBJ2-2
CASSLDLGASGNTGELFF
>TRBV28|16|TRBJ2-7
CASSPMWQGGTYEQYF
>TRBV6-2/TRBV6-3|15|TRBJ2-5
CASSSLYSGQETQYF
>TRBV5-1|14|TRBJ2-7
CASSPGQGFDEQYF
>TRBV5-4|19|TRBJ2-7
CASGLSAGQDKWNSYEQYF
>TRBV10-3|12|TRBJ2-3
CAISPQANTQYF
>TRBV15|14|TRBJ2-6
CATSRNTGANVLTF
>TRBV27|13|TRBJ2-1
CASRIPGSPEQFF
>TRBV2|14|TRBJ2-3
CASSAGESTDTQYF
>TRBV6-1|14|TRBJ2-1
CASRGLAGAYEQFF
>TRBV19|16|TRBJ2-1
CASSRRLAGGSNEQFF
>TRBV20-1|14|TRBJ2-7
CSASPGGQGYEQYF